This T cell receptor beta chain derives from a study of T cells after yellow fever vaccination (dated by TCRdb to 2018 to 2020). Regarding the complete study: The SMART-Seq v4 Ultra Low Input RNA kit was used to prepare libraries from fractions with low cell numbers. Bulk TCR alpha and beta repertoires were sequenced longitudinally to track T-cell clones before and after primary and booster YFV17D yellow fever vaccination. Blood was drawn at multiple timepoints before and after primary and secondary immunization, with bulk PBMC replicates and cell subsets isolated. The cohort comprised two healthy male donors, one aged 18 to 30 and one aged 30 to 40 years. What the authors observed across the whole study: After the booster, most clones that had expanded after primary vaccination were detected again (around 95% of CD4 and roughly nine tenths of CD8), suggesting broad maintenance of memory. A small fraction of clonotypes showed up in both the CD4 and CD8 compartments, probably as a result of convergent recombination. The study included only a couple of donors, which limits how far the findings can be generalized. The secondary T-cell response was found to be weaker but faster than the primary response, with a peak reached on day 5 rather than on day 15. Because abundant contaminating clonotypes from the bulk population could be contained in FACS-sorted repertoires, computational filtering was required.

This clonotype was seen more than once but under ten times. Its antigen remains undetermined. No qualities accompany the bases; no much larger clone lies one base away. The sample's treatment or condition label, in plain terms: live attenuated yellow fever vaccine strain. At every blood-draw timepoint, two biological replicates of bulk PBMCs were collected. PBMCs were isolated from peripheral blood using a standard Ficoll-Paque protocol. RNA was extracted with TriZol from bulk PBMCs, CD4 and CD8 fractions, and dextramer-positive and dextramer-negative fractions. Sequencing instrument: Illumina NovaSeq 6000. TCR cDNA was made using 5'RACE template switching, a step that added a universal primer site and unique molecular identifiers. Priming of cDNA synthesis was performed from both the TCR alpha and TCR beta constant segments. Library amplification used two PCR steps, and the second PCR step added sample barcodes and sequencing adapters. Sequencing of the libraries was done on either Illumina HiSeq 2500 (2x100 bp) or NovaSeq (2x150 bp). Concerning the study's data processing: MIGEC handled demultiplexing of reads and collapsing into UMI consensus sequences, while MiXCR performed V(D)J alignment. Vaccine-responding clonotypes were identified with edgeR using replicate PBMC samples, with FDR below 0.01 and a log2 fold change above 5 up to day 15 being required. Each bulk clonotype received a CD4 or CD8 identity based on whether the sequenced CD4 or CD8 repertoire contained that clonotype at higher abundance. TCRdb cleaned the public reads at Q25 with fastp, built clones with MiXCR and kept in-frame beta chains. Merged by CDR3 protein, the rows form single entries marked with the most common genes and DNA. These V and J calls are TCRdb output, not the study's own analysis. The sample data list approximately 450,000 distinct CDR3 sequences, and around 19% of these were observed just once. The ten largest clones capture about a sixth of the sample.

The material was PBMCs, obtained before the yellow fever booster vaccination. The TCR sequence derives from a man younger than 30 who received the YFV17D yellow fever vaccine.

The nucleotides read TGCGCCAGCAGCTTCCGGGACAGGGGACAAGAGACCCAGTACTTC. This encodes CASSFRDRGQETQYF. The rearranged chain carries TRBV5-1 and TRBJ2-5, and 10 junctional nucleotides match TRBD1. Taken from cysteine to phenylalanine, the CDR3 has 15 residues. Only the CDR3 part of the read is kept: 45 bases, read in frame from the first base. CDR1 SGHRS and CDR2 YFSETQ are derived from the germline V gene. Relative to germline, V is missing 2 bases and J is missing 2 bases, with 3 bases of the junction outside any gene match.